This TCR beta chain was sequenced for a study of blood T cell repertoires in COVID-19. CDR3 size: 18 residues. Germline V lookup: CDR1 LGHNA, CDR2 YNFKEQ. The junction had 11 bases not matched to a gene; V was cut back by 1 base and J by 0 bases. Clinical history reported by participants formed the basis on which cohorts were assigned. The method was immunoSEQ multiplex PCR; TCRdb's version includes in-frame clones alone and lacks a portion of them. The sample carries over 250,000 clones, roughly nine tenths recorded once. The rearrangement links TRBV4-2 to TRBJ2-7, with TRBD2 matching over 8 bases. The sequenced sample consisted of PBMCs or T cells enriched from blood (not recorded which). The receptor comes from a woman between 50 and 59 years old who had recovered from COVID-19. For the CDR3, the DNA is TGTGCCAGCAGCCAAGCGGGGGCTAGCGGGCCAAACTCCTACGAGCAGTACTTC. This gives the protein CASSQAGASGPNSYEQYF.